This TCR beta chain was recorded in a study of T cell responses to AZD1222 COVID-19 vaccine. TCRdb keeps only in-frame clones here, not all; method: immunoSEQ multiplex PCR. Of roughly 120,000 clones listed, roughly 90% were seen once; the top ten hold less than 4%. This CDR3 region has 13 residues. CDR1 and CDR2 (germline): DFQATT, SNEGSKA (reference sequence). The ends lost 3 bases at V and 8 bases at J; junction bases unmatched: 4. The source was peripheral blood, collected on day 0 of AZD1222 vaccination. The TCR sequence derives from an adult in good health. The J gene is TRBJ2-3, the V gene TRBV20-1; TRBD2 matches at 11 bases. CDR3 protein: CSASSGGAVTQYF. DNA for the CDR3: TGCAGTGCTAGTAGCGGGGGGGCCGTTACGCAGTATTTT.